One T cell receptor beta chain is described in this entry. Its antigen is not identified. The entry originates in a study of T cell responses to AZD1222 COVID-19 vaccine. Overall study results and limits: Only after the peak T cell response were repertoires sampled. Baseline seropositivity occurred in only a handful of AZD1222 recipients. Donors skewed white British and female; clonal diversity was possibly underestimated.

The assay was immunoSEQ multiplex PCR, and TCRdb's table has in-frame clones only and misses some. The sample has approximately 200,000 clones; about 90% are singletons. The ends lost 5 bases at V and 5 bases at J; junction bases unmatched: 8. The CDR3 is 14 amino acids. In germline, CDR1 is SEHNR, CDR2 FQNEAQ (reference sequence). Sample: peripheral blood, taken on day 0 of MenACWY control vaccination. This clonotype was obtained from an adult in good health. This chain joins TRBV7-9 and TRBJ2-7, with 8 bases identical to TRBD1. CDR3 bases: TGTGCCAGCAGCCCTTCGGACAGGGACAACGAGCAGTACTTC. This codes for CASSPSDRDNEQYF.